The 19 T cell receptor beta chains below were found in one sample sequenced in a study of regulatory T cells in long-lasting Graves disease. Combining iRepertoire HTBI primers with Arm-PCR of CDR3 regions, the authors built TCR beta libraries. TCRdb processed the multiplex PCR reads anew with MiXCR; each CDR3 protein has one entry. The sample carries about 210,000 distinct CDR3 sequences, approximately 18% recorded once. The time point: newly diagnosed GD, antithyroid drugs for less than 3 months. PBMC-derived RNA was used for the TCR library. These same data were also listed under a study on T cells in Graves' hyperthyroidism and ophthalmopathy.

Here the sequenced sample was peripheral blood mononuclear cells (PBMCs), taken at new diagnosis, from a patient treated with antithyroid drugs. Receptors originate from a woman in her 30s with Graves disease.

This clonotype was found many times. This chain joins TRBV9 and TRBJ2-1; D gene ambiguous. The CDR3 loop spans 16 amino acids. V was shortened by 2 bases and J by 3 bases, with 15 bases between the two germline ends. CDR1 and CDR2 from the germline V gene are SGDLS and YYNGEE. The CDR3 DNA sequence: TGTGCCAGCAGCGTGGGGAAAACTATAATCTACAATGAGCAGTTCTTC. Translated, it gives CASSVGKTIIYNEQFF. Full variable domain (rest looked up from reference TRBV9 and TRBJ2-1): DSGVTQTPKHLITATGQRVTLRCSPRSGDLSVYWYQQSLDQGLQFLIQYYNGEERAKGNILERFSAQQFPDLHSELNLSSLELGDSALYFCASSVGKTIIYNEQFFGPGTRLTVL.

This clonotype was counted many times. The chain couples TRBV12-3 or TRBV12-4 to TRBJ1-4, with a weak D call TRBD1 (6 bases). The CDR3 has 15 residues. V was shortened by 4 bases and J by 2 bases, with 11 bases between the two germline ends. The CDR3 nucleotides are TGTGCCAGCAGTTCCCTGGGGGCCACTAATGAAAAACTGTTTTTT. Residues: CASSSLGATNEKLFF.

A note on this clonotype: The junction differs from germline at one of its ends, possibly a read error. The V call is TRBV5-1, the J call TRBJ2-7; TRBD1 matches 7 bases. CDR1 is SGHRS, CDR2 YFSETQ, per germline. The CDR3 sequence is 13 residues long. This CDR3 reads CASSLQGFNEHYF. Here the CDR3 DNA reads TGCGCCAGCAGCTTACAGGGGTTCAACGAGCATTACTTT.

This clonotype was observed a few times. The chain uses TRBV30 and TRBJ2-4, with TRBD1 as a possible D gene (6 bases). Looked up from germline, CDR1 is GTSNPN and CDR2 is SVGIG (reference sequence). The V gene lost 3 bases and the J gene lost 0 bases, with 18 bases spanning the gap. This CDR3 is 17 amino acids long. CDR3 sequence (DNA): TGTGCCTGGAGCTTGGGACACCTACTTCTAGCCAAAAACATTCAGTACTTC. Translation gives CAWSLGHLLLAKNIQYF.

This clonotype has at least ten counts. V is TRBV25-1 and J is TRBJ2-1; 11 nucleotides line up with TRBD2. Trimming cost V 6 bases and J 8 bases; bases outside gene matches: 9. Germline V gene sequence: CDR1 MGHDK, CDR2 SYGVNS. The length of the CDR3 is 15 residues. The CDR3 nucleotides read TGTGCCAGCAGGCGTATGGGGACTAGCGGATATGAGCAGTTCTTC. It specifies CASRRMGTSGYEQFF. Supplemented by reference TRBV25-1 and TRBJ2-1, the full variable domain reads EADIYQTPRYLVIGTGKKITLECSQTMGHDKMYWYQQDPGMELHLIHYSYGVNSTEKGDLSSESTVSRIRTEHFPLTLESARPSHTSQYLCASRRMGTSGYEQFFGPGTRLTVL.

The sample holds many counts of this clonotype. The chain's CDR3 is CASSPPQGQPQHF. CDR3 DNA: TGTGCCAGCTCACCGCCACAGGGGCAGCCCCAGCATTTT. The chain recombines TRBV18 with TRBJ1-5; TRBD1 matches at 7 bases. This CDR3 region has 13 residues. The junction had 3 bases not matched to a gene; V was cut back by 3 bases and J by 7 bases. The germline V gene encodes CDR1 KGHSH and CDR2 LQKENI. The full variable domain, completed using reference TRBV18 and TRBJ1-5, is NAGVMQNPRHLVRRRGQEARLRCSPMKGHSHVYWYRQLPEEGLKFMVYLQKENIIDESGMPKERFSAEFPKEGPSILRIQQVVRGDSAAYFCASSPPQGQPQHFGDGTRLSIL.

The genes are TRBV5-1 and TRBJ2-1, with D perhaps matching TRBD1 or TRBD2 (5 bases each). CDR3 length: 13 amino acids. CDR1 is SGHRS and CDR2 is YFSETQ in the germline V gene. The V gene lost 2 bases and the J gene lost 5 bases, with 8 bases spanning the gap. The CDR3 nucleotides read TGCGCCAGCAGCTTAGAGGGGCACAATGAGCAGTTCTTC. Protein product: CASSLEGHNEQFF.

Ten or more counts support this clonotype. This chain connects TRBV18 to TRBJ1-1; D gene uncertain. Trimming left V 6 bases short and J 1 base short, with 9 bases between. CDR1 KGHSH and CDR2 LQKENI come from the germline V gene. There are 13 residues in the CDR3. CDR3 sequence reads: CASSEGQNTEAFF. For the CDR3, the DNA is TGTGCCAGCTCTGAAGGGCAGAACACTGAAGCTTTCTTT. The full variable domain, its missing parts supplied by reference TRBV18 and TRBJ1-1, is NAGVMQNPRHLVRRRGQEARLRCSPMKGHSHVYWYRQLPEEGLKFMVYLQKENIIDESGMPKERFSAEFPKEGPSILRIQQVVRGDSAAYFCASSEGQNTEAFFGQGTRLTVV.

There are many counts of this clonotype. CDR3 amino acids: CASSAPGQGLAGANVLTF. Written as DNA, the CDR3 is TGTGCCAGCAGCGCTCCGGGACAGGGTCTCGCTGGGGCCAACGTCCTGACTTTC. The V gene is TRBV6-1, the J gene TRBJ2-6, with 9 bases fitting TRBD1. The junction had 11 bases not matched to a gene; V was cut back by 6 bases and J by 2 bases. The CDR3 is 18 residues long. The germline CDR1 and CDR2 sequences are MNHNS and SASEGT.

This clonotype was seen ten or more times. V usage is TRBV18 and J usage is TRBJ2-2; 7 bases are shared with TRBD1. This CDR3 has 17 amino acids. V lost 3 bases, J lost 0 bases, and 7 bases stayed unmatched. In germline, CDR1 is KGHSH, CDR2 LQKENI. The CDR3 DNA reads TGTGCCAGCTCACCCCCCGGGACAGCTTCGAACACCGGGGAGCTGTTTTTT. Protein sequence: CASSPPGTASNTGELFF.

This clonotype was seen many times. The chain couples TRBV20-1 to TRBJ1-1; maybe TRBD1 (5 bases). The length of the CDR3 is 13 residues. CDR1 and CDR2 from the germline V gene are DFQATT and SNEGSKA (reference sequence). The CDR3 nucleotides read TGCAGCCTAAAGTGGGGGAGGAGGACTGAAGCTTTCTTT. It encodes CSLKWGRRTEAFF.

This clonotype was found many times. The rearrangement uses TRBV14 and TRBJ1-2; possible D gene TRBD1, 5 bases. From germline, CDR1 is SGHDN and CDR2 FVKESK. There are 13 residues in the CDR3. Between the trimmed V and J ends, which lost 2 bases and 4 bases, there was a span of 8 bases. CDR3 sequence: CASSQQGIYGYTF. CDR3 nucleotide sequence: TGTGCCAGCAGCCAACAGGGAATCTATGGCTACACCTTC.

This clonotype was observed at least ten times. This rearrangement joins TRBV11-3 to TRBJ2-5; maybe TRBD2 (5 bases). Trimming stripped 5 bases from V and 5 bases from J, with 12 bases between. The CDR3 spans 13 residues. Germline V gene sequence: CDR1 SGHNT, CDR2 YENEEA. The CDR3, as DNA: TGTGCCAGCAGCCGAGGGCTAGAGGAGACCCAGTACTTC. This translates into CASSRGLEETQYF.

Comments on this clonotype: Germline and junction disagree at one end, which may indicate a read error. The rearrangement uses TRBV7-7 and TRBJ2-2, with a weak D call TRBD2 (6 bases). The germline gives CDR1 SSHAT, CDR2 FNYEAQ (reference sequence). This CDR3 contains 15 residues. The CDR3 reads CASTPGLANTGELFF. CDR3 nucleotide sequence: TGTGCTAGCACCCCGGGACTCGCGAACACCGGGGAGCTGTTTTTT.

This clonotype was counted many times. V and J are TRBV24-1 and TRBJ1-5; possible D gene TRBD1, 6 bases. CDR3 length: 20 amino acids. Germline V CDR1 and CDR2: KGHDR, SFDVKD. V shed 8 bases and J shed 1 base, with 29 bases lying between them. The CDR3 coding sequence is TGTGCCACCAAGCGGAGGGCCGTCCGGGGGCGCGAGTTGAGCAATCAGCCCCAGCATTTT. Translating gives CATKRRAVRGRELSNQPQHF.

Ten or more counts support this clonotype. The chain employs TRBV3-1 and TRBJ1-2; the D is unclear. The CDR3 is made up of 12 amino acids. Looked up from germline, CDR1 is LGHDT and CDR2 is YNNKEL (reference sequence). The V end was cut by 2 bases, the J end by 6 bases, with 7 bases between. The DNA for the CDR3 is TGTGCCAGCAGCCAAAACTGGGATGGCTACACCTTC. Translation: CASSQNWDGYTF.

Turning to this clonotype: A far larger clone is a single base away, which makes a read error likely. The chain has TRBV12-3 or TRBV12-4 and TRBJ1-4; 10 bases align to TRBD1. The CDR3 length is 14 residues. J lost 5 bases, V lost 6 bases, and 3 bases had no gene match. The CDR3 loop reads CASSTTGGNEKLFF. The CDR3 nucleotides are TGTGCCAGCAGCACGACAGGGGGCAATGAAAAACTGTTTTTT.

This clonotype was observed a few times. Since a much larger clone is just one base distant, this may be a read error. This chain uses TRBV5-1 with TRBJ1-3; 7 positions agree with TRBD1. Germline V lookup: CDR1 SGHRS, CDR2 YFSETQ. The CDR3 is 15 amino acids. Here the CDR3 reads CASSRTGTAGNTTYF. DNA of the CDR3: TGCGCCAGCAGCAGGACCGGGACAGCTGGAAACACCACATATTTT.

This clonotype showed up just a few times. A much larger clonotype is one base distant, so this may be a read error. The chain uses TRBV9 and TRBJ1-3; D uncertain. From germline, CDR1 is SGDLS and CDR2 YYNGEE. This CDR3 has 16 residues. V lost 1 base and J lost 0, with 11 bases in between. The CDR3 sequence: CASSVKHGYSGNTIYF. CDR3 DNA: TGTGCCAGCAGCGTAAAGCACGGCTACTCTGGAAACACCATATATTTT.